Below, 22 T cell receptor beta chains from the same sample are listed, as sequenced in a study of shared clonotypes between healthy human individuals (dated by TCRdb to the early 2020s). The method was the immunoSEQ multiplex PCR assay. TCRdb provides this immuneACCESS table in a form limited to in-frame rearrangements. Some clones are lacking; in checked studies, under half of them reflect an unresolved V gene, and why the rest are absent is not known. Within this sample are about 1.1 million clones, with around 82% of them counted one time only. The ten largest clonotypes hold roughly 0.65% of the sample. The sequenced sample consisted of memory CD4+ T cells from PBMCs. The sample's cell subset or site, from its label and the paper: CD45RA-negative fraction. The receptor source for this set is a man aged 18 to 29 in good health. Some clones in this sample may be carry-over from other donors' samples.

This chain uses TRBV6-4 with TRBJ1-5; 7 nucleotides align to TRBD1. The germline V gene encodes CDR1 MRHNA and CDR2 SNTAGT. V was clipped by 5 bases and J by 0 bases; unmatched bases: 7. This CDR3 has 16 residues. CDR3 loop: CASSRGTDTSNQPQHF. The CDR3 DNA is TGTGCCAGCAGTCGAGGGACAGATACTAGCAATCAGCCCCAGCATTTT.

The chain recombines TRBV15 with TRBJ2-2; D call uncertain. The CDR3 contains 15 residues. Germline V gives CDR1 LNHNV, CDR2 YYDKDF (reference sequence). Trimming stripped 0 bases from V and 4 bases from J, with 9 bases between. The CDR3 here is CATSRDRLATGELFF. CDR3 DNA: TGTGCCACCAGCAGAGATCGCTTGGCCACCGGGGAGCTGTTTTTT.

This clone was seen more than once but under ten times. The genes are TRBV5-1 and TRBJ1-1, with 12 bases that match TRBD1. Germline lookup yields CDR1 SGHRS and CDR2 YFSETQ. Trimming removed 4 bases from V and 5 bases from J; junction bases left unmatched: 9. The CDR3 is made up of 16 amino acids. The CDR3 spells CASSPGTGGVRTEAFF. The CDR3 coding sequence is TGCGCCAGCAGCCCCGGGACAGGGGGCGTCAGGACTGAAGCTTTCTTT.

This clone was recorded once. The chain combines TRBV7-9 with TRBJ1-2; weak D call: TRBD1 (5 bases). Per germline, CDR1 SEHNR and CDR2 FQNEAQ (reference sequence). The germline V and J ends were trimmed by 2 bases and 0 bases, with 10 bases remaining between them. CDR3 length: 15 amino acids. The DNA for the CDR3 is TGTGCCAGCAGCTTAATGGCAGGGACTAACTATGGCTACACCTTC. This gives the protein CASSLMAGTNYGYTF.

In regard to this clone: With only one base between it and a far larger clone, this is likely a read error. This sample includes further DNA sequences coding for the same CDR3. The CDR3 spells CASSLGSGFIQPQHF. The CDR3 nucleotides are TGTGCCAGCAGCTTAGGGTCAGGTTTTATCCAGCCCCAGCATTTT. The rearrangement links TRBV7-6 to TRBJ1-5; no reliable D call. CDR3 length: 15 residues. The germline V gene encodes CDR1 SGHVS and CDR2 FNYEAQ. V was pared by 1 base and J by 7 bases, with 14 bases between.

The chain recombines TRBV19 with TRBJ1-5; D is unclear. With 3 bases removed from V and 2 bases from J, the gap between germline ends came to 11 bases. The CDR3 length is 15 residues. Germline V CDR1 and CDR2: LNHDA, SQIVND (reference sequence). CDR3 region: CASSIWPGGNQPQHF. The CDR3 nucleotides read TGTGCCAGTAGTATCTGGCCCGGCGGCAATCAGCCCCAGCATTTT.

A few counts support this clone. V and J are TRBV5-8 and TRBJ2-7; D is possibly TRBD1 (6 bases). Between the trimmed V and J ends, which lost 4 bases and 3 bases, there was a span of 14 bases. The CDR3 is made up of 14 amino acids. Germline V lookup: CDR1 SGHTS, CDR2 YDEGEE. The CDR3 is CASSRGRGNYEQYF. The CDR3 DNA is TGTGCCAGCAGCCGGGGCAGGGGAAACTACGAGCAGTACTTC.

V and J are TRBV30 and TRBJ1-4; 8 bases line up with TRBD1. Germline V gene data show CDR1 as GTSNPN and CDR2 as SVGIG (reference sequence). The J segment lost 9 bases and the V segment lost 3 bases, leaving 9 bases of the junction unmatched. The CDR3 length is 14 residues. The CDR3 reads CAWRATGGGKKLFF. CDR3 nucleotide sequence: TGTGCCTGGAGAGCTACAGGGGGGGGTAAAAAACTGTTTTTT.

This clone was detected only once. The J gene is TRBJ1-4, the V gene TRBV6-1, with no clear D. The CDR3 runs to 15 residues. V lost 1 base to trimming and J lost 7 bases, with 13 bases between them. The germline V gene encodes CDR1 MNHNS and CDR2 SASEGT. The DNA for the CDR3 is TGTGCCAGCAGTGAAGTGAGACCTCGAGGTGAAAAACTGTTTTTT. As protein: CASSEVRPRGEKLFF.

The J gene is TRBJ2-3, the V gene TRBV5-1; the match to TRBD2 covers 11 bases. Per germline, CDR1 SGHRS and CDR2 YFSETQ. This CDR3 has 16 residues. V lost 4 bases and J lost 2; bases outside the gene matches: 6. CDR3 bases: TGCGCCAGCAGCCCAAGACTAGCGGGATACACAGATACGCAGTATTTT. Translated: CASSPRLAGYTDTQYF.

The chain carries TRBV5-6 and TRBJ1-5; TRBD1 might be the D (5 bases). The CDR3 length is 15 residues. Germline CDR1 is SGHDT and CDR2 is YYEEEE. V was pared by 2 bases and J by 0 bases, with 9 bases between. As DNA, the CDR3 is TGTGCCAGCAGCTTATTTGGGGCTAGCAATCAGCCCCAGCATTTT. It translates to CASSLFGASNQPQHF.

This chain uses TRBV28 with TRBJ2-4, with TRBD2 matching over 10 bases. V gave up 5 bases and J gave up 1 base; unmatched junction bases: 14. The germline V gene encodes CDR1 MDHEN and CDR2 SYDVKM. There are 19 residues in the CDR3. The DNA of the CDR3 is TGTGCCAGCAGTCCCTTTAGCGGGAGGTCGGGGGCGGCCAAAAACATTCAGTACTTC. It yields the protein CASSPFSGRSGAAKNIQYF.

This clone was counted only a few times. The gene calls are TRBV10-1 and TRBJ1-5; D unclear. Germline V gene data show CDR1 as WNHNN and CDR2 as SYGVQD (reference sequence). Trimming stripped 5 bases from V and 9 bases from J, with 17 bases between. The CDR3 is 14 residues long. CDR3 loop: CASSKRRVVGPQHF. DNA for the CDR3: TGCGCCAGCAGTAAGCGACGGGTTGTAGGGCCCCAGCATTTT.

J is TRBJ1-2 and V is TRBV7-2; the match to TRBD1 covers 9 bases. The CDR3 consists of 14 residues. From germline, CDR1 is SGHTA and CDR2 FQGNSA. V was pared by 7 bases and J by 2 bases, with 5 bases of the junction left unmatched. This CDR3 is CASTPGQGNYGYTF. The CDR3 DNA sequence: TGTGCCAGCACCCCGGGACAGGGAAACTATGGCTACACCTTC.

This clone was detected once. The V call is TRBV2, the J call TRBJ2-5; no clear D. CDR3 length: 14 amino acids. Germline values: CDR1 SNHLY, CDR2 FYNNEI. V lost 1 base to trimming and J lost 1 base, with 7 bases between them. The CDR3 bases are TGTGCCAGCAGTGAAGTTGGGTTCCAAGAGACCCAGTACTTC. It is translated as CASSEVGFQETQYF. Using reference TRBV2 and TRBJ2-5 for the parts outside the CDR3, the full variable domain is EPEVTQTPSHQVTQMGQEVILRCVPISNHLYFYWYRQILGQKVEFLVSFYNNEISEKSEIFDDQFSVERPDGSNFTLKIRSTKLEDSAMYFCASSEVGFQETQYFGPGTRLLVL.

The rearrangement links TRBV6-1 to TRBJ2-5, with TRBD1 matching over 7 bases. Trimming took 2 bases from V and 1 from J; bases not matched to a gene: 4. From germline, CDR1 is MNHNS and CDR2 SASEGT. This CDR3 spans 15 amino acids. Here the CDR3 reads CASSEQGTVQETQYF. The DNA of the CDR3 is TGTGCCAGCAGTGAACAGGGGACAGTCCAAGAGACCCAGTACTTC.

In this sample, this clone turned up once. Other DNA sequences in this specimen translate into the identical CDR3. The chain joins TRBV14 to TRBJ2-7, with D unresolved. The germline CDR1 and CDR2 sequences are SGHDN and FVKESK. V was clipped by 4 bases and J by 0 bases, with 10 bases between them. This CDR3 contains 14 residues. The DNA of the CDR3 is TGTGCCAGCAGCCGAGACTTGAACTCCTACGAGCAGTACTTC. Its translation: CASSRDLNSYEQYF.

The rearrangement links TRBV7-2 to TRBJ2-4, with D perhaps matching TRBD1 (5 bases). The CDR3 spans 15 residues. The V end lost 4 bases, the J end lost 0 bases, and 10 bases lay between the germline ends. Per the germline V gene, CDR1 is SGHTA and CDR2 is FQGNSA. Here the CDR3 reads CASSSMTAAKNIQYF. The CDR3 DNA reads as TGTGCCAGCAGCTCAATGACAGCAGCCAAAAACATTCAGTACTTC.

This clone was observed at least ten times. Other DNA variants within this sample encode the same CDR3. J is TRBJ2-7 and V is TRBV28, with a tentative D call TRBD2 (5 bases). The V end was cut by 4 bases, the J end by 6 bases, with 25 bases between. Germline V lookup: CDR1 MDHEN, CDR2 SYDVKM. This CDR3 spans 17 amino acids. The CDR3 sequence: CASSSPSFRLGGSEQYF. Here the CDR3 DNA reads TGTGCCAGCAGTTCGCCGTCGTTTAGGCTAGGAGGTAGCGAGCAGTACTTC. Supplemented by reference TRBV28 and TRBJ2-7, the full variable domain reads DVKVTQSSRYLVKRTGEKVFLECVQDMDHENMFWYRQDPGLGLRLIYFSYDVKMKEKGDIPEGYSVSREKKERFSLILESASTNQTSMYLCASSSPSFRLGGSEQYFGPGTRLTVT.

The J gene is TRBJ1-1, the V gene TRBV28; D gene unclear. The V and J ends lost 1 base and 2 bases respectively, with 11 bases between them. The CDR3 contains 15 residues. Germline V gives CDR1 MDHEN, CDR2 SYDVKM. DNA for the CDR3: TGTGCCAGCAGTTTATATTCTGGGGTTAACACTGAAGCTTTCTTT. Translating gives CASSLYSGVNTEAFF.

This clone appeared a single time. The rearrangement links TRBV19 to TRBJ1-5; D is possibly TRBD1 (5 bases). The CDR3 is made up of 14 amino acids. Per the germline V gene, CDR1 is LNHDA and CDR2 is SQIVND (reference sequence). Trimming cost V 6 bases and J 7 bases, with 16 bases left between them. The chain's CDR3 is CASSPGPPYQPQHF. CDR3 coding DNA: TGTGCCAGTAGCCCGGGACCCCCATACCAGCCCCAGCATTTT.

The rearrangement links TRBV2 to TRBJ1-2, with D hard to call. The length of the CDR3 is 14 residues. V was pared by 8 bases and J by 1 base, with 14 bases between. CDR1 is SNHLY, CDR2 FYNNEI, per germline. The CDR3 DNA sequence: TGTGCCAGCCCGACGGACGGCGTTAACTATGGCTACACCTTC. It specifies CASPTDGVNYGYTF.